This T cell receptor (beta chain) was observed in a study of control samples from healthy donors and cancer patients. Per the germline V gene, CDR1 is KGHSH and CDR2 is LQKENI. This CDR3 region has 16 residues. After removal of 8 bases from V and 3 bases from J, the junction contained 9 bases not matched to a gene. Here immunoSEQ multiplex PCR was the method, and the copy in TCRdb shows in-frame clones only, minus some. The data contain some 210,000 clones, over 80% of them singletons. V and J are TRBV18 and TRBJ2-2; 10 nucleotides match TRBD1. The sequencing input was blood. This TCR derives from a man younger than 40 in good health. CDR3 in amino acids: CASVPGQGPYTGELFF. The CDR3, as DNA: TGTGCCAGCGTACCGGGACAGGGGCCTTACACCGGGGAGCTGTTTTTT.